These T cell receptor beta chains were read from a single sample in a study of shared clonotypes between healthy human individuals. Method: immunoSEQ multiplex PCR; TCRdb's copy keeps in-frame clones and lacks some. Of about 480,000 clones listed, around 79% are singletons. Sequencing was done on a sample of PBMCs. These receptors came from a middle-aged woman in good health. Some clones in this sample may be carry-over from other donors' samples. CDR3s include the opening cysteine and the closing phenylalanine or tryptophan. A D gene is named only where the DNA matches it firmly. Not all rows give a size; the values are once, few, many and, for expanded clones, a class.

length	size	V	D	J	DNA	CDR3
16	few	TRBV27	-	TRBJ2-1	TGTGCCAGCAGTCCCCCCGCGGGTGGCTCCTACAATGAGCAGTTCTTC	CASSPPAGGSYNEQFF
14	-	TRBV5-1	TRBD1	TRBJ1-1	TGCGCCACCAGAGGACAGGGACCGAACACTGAAGCTTTCTTT	CATRGQGPNTEAFF
15	few	TRBV2	TRBD1	TRBJ2-5	TGTGCCAGCCGAGGGGCCAGGGGGTCCGGAAAGACCCAGTACTTC	CASRGARGSGKTQYF
13	few	TRBV7-9	-	TRBJ1-2	TGTGCCAGCAGCGCGGGGCCTTTGGGAGGCTACACCTTC	CASSAGPLGGYTF
14	-	TRBV6-5	TRBD1	TRBJ1-1	TGTGCCAGCAGTAGGACAGGGATGAACACTGAAGCTTTCTTT	CASSRTGMNTEAFF
16	-	TRBV5-1	-	TRBJ1-4	TGCGCCAGCAGCTTGGAGCCAGGGGCAACTAATGAAAAACTGTTTTTT	CASSLEPGATNEKLFF
15	-	TRBV5-1	TRBD1	TRBJ1-1	TGCGCCAGCAGCTCCGACAGGGGTTTAGGCACTGAAGCTTTCTTT	CASSSDRGLGTEAFF
14	-	TRBV27	-	TRBJ2-7	TGTGCCAGCAGTTCCCCCGGCCAGTCCTACGAGCAGTACTTC	CASSSPGQSYEQYF
14	-	TRBV14	-	TRBJ2-7	TGTGCCAGCAGCCAAGATCTAGATTCCTACGAGCAGTACTTC	CASSQDLDSYEQYF
15	-	TRBV7-2	TRBD1	TRBJ2-1	TGTGCCAGCAGCCTAGACAGGGTCTCCTACAATGAGCAGTTCTTC	CASSLDRVSYNEQFF
14	once	TRBV9	-	TRBJ2-3	TGTGCCAGCAGCGTAAGGGGAAGCACAGATACGCAGTATTTT	CASSVRGSTDTQYF
14	-	TRBV6-5	-	TRBJ2-7	TGTGCCAGCAGTACCCGGGACTTAGCCTACGAGCAGTACTTC	CASSTRDLAYEQYF
17	-	TRBV9	TRBD1	TRBJ2-3	TGTGCCAGCAGCGTAGAGGGACAGGCATTTTCCACAGATACGCAGTATTTT	CASSVEGQAFSTDTQYF
18	-	TRBV5-1	-	TRBJ2-4	TGCGCCAGCAGCCCTACGAGGCTTGGGATTGAAGACAAAAACATTCAGTACTTC	CASSPTRLGIEDKNIQYF
14	-	TRBV7-3	-	TRBJ2-7	TGTGCCAGCAGCTTAGTCGGTGTCGGCTCCGAGCAGTACTTC	CASSLVGVGSEQYF
14	-	TRBV30	TRBD1	TRBJ1-2	TGTGCCTCCAGGGACAGGACCACTAACTATGGCTACACCTTC	CASRDRTTNYGYTF
13	-	TRBV7-8	-	TRBJ2-7	TGTGCCAGCGGGAGGGGGCGCTTCTACGAGCAGTACTTC	CASGRGRFYEQYF
15	few	TRBV9	TRBD1	TRBJ2-5	TGTGCCAGCAGCCCAGTAGGGACAGGGGTCGAGACCCAGTACTTC	CASSPVGTGVETQYF
13	many	TRBV30	-	TRBJ2-7	TGTGCCTGGAGTGTACTGGGGGACTACGAGCAGTACTTC	CAWSVLGDYEQYF
15	-	TRBV2	TRBD2	TRBJ2-3	TGTGCCAGCGGGGAAGCGGGAGAAAGTACAGATACGCAGTATTTT	CASGEAGESTDTQYF
14	many	TRBV27	-	TRBJ1-5	TGTGCCAGCAGTTGGACGGCTAGCAATCAGCCCCAGCATTTT	CASSWTASNQPQHF
15	-	TRBV5-1	-	TRBJ2-2	TGCGCCAGCAGCTTGGATCGGGTGGACACCGGGGAGCTGTTTTTT	CASSLDRVDTGELFF
13	once	TRBV25-1	-	TRBJ2-2	TGTGCCAGCAGTGAAAGACTTACCGGGGAGCTGTTTTTT	CASSERLTGELFF
14	-	TRBV10-3	-	TRBJ1-4	TGTGCCATCAGTGAAAGGGGGGCTAATGAAAAACTGTTTTTT	CAISERGANEKLFF
14	-	TRBV19	-	TRBJ1-5	TGTGCCAGTCAGACGACAGGCGGCAATCAGCCCCAGCATTTT	CASQTTGGNQPQHF
16	-	TRBV15	-	TRBJ2-2	TGTGCCACCAGCAGAGATATGAGGGAGGTTGGCGGGGAGCTGTTTTTT	CATSRDMREVGGELFF
13	-	TRBV18	TRBD2	TRBJ2-7	TGTGCCAGCTCGCAAGGACTAGCAAGCGAGCAGTACTTC	CASSQGLASEQYF
12	few	TRBV11-2	-	TRBJ2-5	TGTGCCAGCAGCTTCTTCCAAGAGACCCAGTACTTC	CASSFFQETQYF
13	-	TRBV7-9	-	TRBJ1-5	TGTGCCAGCAGCTTTGGAGGAAATCAGCCCCAGCATTTT	CASSFGGNQPQHF
14	-	TRBV4-2	-	TRBJ2-3	TGTGCCAGCAGCCAAGAGGTCGACACAGATACGCAGTATTTT	CASSQEVDTDTQYF
15	-	TRBV2	-	TRBJ2-3	TGTGCCAGCAGTGATAGGCGGCTAGACACAGATACGCAGTATTTT	CASSDRRLDTDTQYF
14	-	TRBV7-3	-	TRBJ2-3	TGTGCCAGCAGCTTAGGTAGCGCCGCAGATACGCAGTATTTT	CASSLGSAADTQYF
15	-	TRBV6-1	TRBD2	TRBJ2-1	TGTGCCAGCAGGATAGCGGGAGAAGCCTACAATGAGCAGTTCTTC	CASRIAGEAYNEQFF
14	-	TRBV5-1	-	TRBJ2-1	TGCGCCAGCAGCTTGGGTATAGGGTCGGATGAGCAGTTCTTC	CASSLGIGSDEQFF
13	-	TRBV30	-	TRBJ2-3	TGTGCCTGGAGGTGGGACCCCACAGATACGCAGTATTTT	CAWRWDPTDTQYF
16	-	TRBV5-1	TRBD1	TRBJ2-2	TGCGCCAGCAGCTTAAGGACAGGGGCCGACACCGGGGAGCTGTTTTTT	CASSLRTGADTGELFF
13	-	TRBV5-6	-	TRBJ2-2	TGTGCCAGCAGCTTGCGGGATACCGGGGAGCTGTTTTTT	CASSLRDTGELFF
14	-	TRBV27	TRBD2	TRBJ2-3	TGTGCCAGCAGTTTGGGCGGGAGTTCAGATACGCAGTATTTT	CASSLGGSSDTQYF
19	-	TRBV28	-	TRBJ2-1	TGTGCCAGCAGTTTCCGTAGGGGGAAGCGGATGCCCACCTACAATGAGCAGTTCTTC	CASSFRRGKRMPTYNEQFF
14	once	TRBV28	-	TRBJ2-7	TGTGCCAGCAGTCTTGCGATAGAGGCCTACGAGCAGTACTTC	CASSLAIEAYEQYF
15	few	TRBV19	-	TRBJ1-3	TGTGCCAGCTCCCAGGGGCCCAGCTCTGGAAACACCATATATTTT	CASSQGPSSGNTIYF
17	-	TRBV15	-	TRBJ2-7	TGTGCCACCAGCAGAGATTATTCTAACCTCGGGACTCACGAGCAGTACTTC	CATSRDYSNLGTHEQYF
14	many	TRBV7-9	TRBD2	TRBJ2-7	TGTGCCAGCAGGCTTGGGACTAGCCAGCCCGAGCAGTACTTC	CASRLGTSQPEQYF
14	-	TRBV2	-	TRBJ2-2	TGTGCCAGCACGCGACAGGTCAACGCCGGGGAGCTGTTTTTT	CASTRQVNAGELFF
14	-	TRBV4-1	-	TRBJ2-2	TGCGCCAGCAGCCAAGATACTAGGGTCGGGGAGCTGTTTTTT	CASSQDTRVGELFF
13	few	TRBV5-4	-	TRBJ2-1	TGTGCCAGCAGCTTGGAGGGGGGCGATGAGCAGTTCTTC	CASSLEGGDEQFF